The 6 T cell receptor beta chains presented below share a single source sample, sequenced in a study of blood T cell repertoires in COVID-19. Assay: immunoSEQ multiplex PCR; the TCRdb copy retains only in-frame clones and omits some. The table records 450,000 to 500,000 clones, 80% to 90% of them present only once. The sample taken for sequencing was peripheral blood. The receptor source for this set is a human donor in a cohort sampled during active COVID-19.

This rearrangement joins TRBV28 to TRBJ2-1, with TRBD1 as a possible D gene (5 bases). Trimming took off 4 bases at V and 2 bases at J, with 12 bases between the two ends. CDR1 is MDHEN and CDR2 is SYDVKM in the germline V gene. The CDR3 runs to 15 residues. In DNA form, the CDR3 reads TGTGCCAGCAGTTCCTGGACAAATACCTACAATGAGCAGTTCTTC. It yields the protein CASSSWTNTYNEQFF.

The gene calls are TRBV19 and TRBJ2-3; TRBD2 aligns across 7 bases. From germline, CDR1 is LNHDA and CDR2 SQIVND (reference sequence). V was clipped by 2 bases and J by 5 bases; unmatched bases: 19. CDR3 length: 19 residues. CDR3 DNA sequence: TGTGCCAGTAGTATATACGGTCAAGCGGGGTTGGGGGTTGGAGATACGCAGTATTTT. Translation: CASSIYGQAGLGVGDTQYF.

V is TRBV12-3 or TRBV12-4 and J is TRBJ2-1; D is uncertain. The CDR3 totals 13 residues. V dropped 5 bases and J dropped 5 bases, with 10 bases sitting between them. CDR3 nucleotide sequence: TGTGCCAGCAGTCTAAACCCTAACAATGAGCAGTTCTTC. Protein sequence: CASSLNPNNEQFF.

The gene calls are TRBV10-3 and TRBJ2-7; 7 nucleotides agree with TRBD1. The J segment lost 4 bases and the V segment lost 6 bases, leaving 9 bases of the junction unmatched. The CDR3 sequence is 14 residues long. Germline V gene data show CDR1 as ENHRY and CDR2 as SYGVKD. The CDR3 loop is CAIRQGSGTYEQYF. The CDR3 coding sequence is TGTGCCATCAGACAGGGGTCGGGTACTTACGAGCAGTACTTC.

This chain connects TRBV10-2 to TRBJ1-1; TRBD1 matches 7 bases. The CDR3 spans 15 residues. V dropped 4 bases and J dropped 3; count of bases not matched to a gene: 8. CDR1 is WSHSY and CDR2 is SAAADI in the germline V gene. The CDR3, as DNA: TGCGCCAGCAGTGTGCCATTTACAGGGGACACTGAAGCTTTCTTT. This translates into CASSVPFTGDTEAFF.

This CDR3 is CASSLGQGAYEQYF. As DNA, the CDR3 is TGTGCCAGCAGCCTAGGACAGGGAGCATATGAGCAGTACTTC. The V call is TRBV5-4, the J call TRBJ2-7; 8 nucleotides align to TRBD1. The CDR3 consists of 14 residues. Per the germline V gene, CDR1 is SGHNT and CDR2 is YYREEE (reference sequence). The V segment lost 4 bases and the J segment 7 bases; nucleotides outside the gene matches: 10.